What follows is one T cell receptor (beta chain) and its context. The data stem from a study of blood T cell repertoires in COVID-19. On the study more broadly: There were acute and convalescent COVID-19 samples, and they came from the United States, Italy and Spain. In each case, the material was cDNA or gDNA derived from T cells, B-cell-depleted T cells, or PBMCs.

Between the trimmed V and J ends, which lost 2 bases and 2 bases, there was a span of 4 bases. There are 13 residues in the CDR3. CDR1 MDHEN and CDR2 SYDVKM come from the germline V gene. Per the authors' pipeline: Quantification of nucleated cells was approximated via reference gene primer amplification. Using immunoSEQ multiplex PCR, the repertoire was profiled, and TCRdb retains in-frame clones only, with some absent. V and J calls and clone size are those listed in that table; D and trimming were worked out from the DNA. The table lists over 80,000 clones, around 87% of them singletons. Sample: peripheral blood. This sequence joins TRBV28 and TRBJ1-5; the D is unclear. This clonotype was obtained from a human donor in a cohort sampled during active COVID-19. This CDR3 reads CASSLPGNQPQHF. The CDR3 nucleotides read TGTGCCAGCAGTTTACCCGGCAATCAGCCCCAGCATTTT. The full variable domain, in which reference TRBV28 and TRBJ1-5 provide the parts outside the CDR3, is DVKVTQSSRYLVKRTGEKVFLECVQDMDHENMFWYRQDPGLGLRLIYFSYDVKMKEKGDIPEGYSVSREKKERFSLILESASTNQTSMYLCASSLPGNQPQHFGDGTRLSIL.